This T cell receptor beta chain was identified during a study of cytomegalovirus exposure and HLA in healthy donors listed by TCRdb under 2017. In terms of the full investigation: The roughly 650 repertoires of the first cohort and the roughly 110 validation repertoires were produced on the same platform, according to a later analysis. The study was designed to test whether signatures of past pathogen exposure could be identified by cataloging public T cell receptors. In addition to the first cohort of approximately 670 subjects, a separate validation cohort of 120 different subjects was used. To predict cytomegalovirus infection status, the study combined high-throughput TCR immunosequencing, statistical association of individual TCRs with disease status, and machine learning.

General conclusions and limits of the study: A few of the identified cytomegalovirus-associated TCR beta chains were confirmed in vitro to be specific for cytomegalovirus antigens. The study gave a list of 150 to 200 TCR beta chains associated with cytomegalovirus. Most TCR sequences were seen in very few donors, while some public TCRs were found in many individuals. All 120 repertoires were used to score co-occurrence in the validation cohort in a later analysis, because that analysis had no HLA typing for the cohort. A later analysis found that TCRs clustered in the first cohort also tended to co-occur in the 110 or so validation repertoires, with approximately 93% of cluster scores above 0. In both the original and validation cohorts, the classifier was reported to diagnose cytomegalovirus status with high specificity and sensitivity. According to the authors, the approach could potentially be generalized to other disease states and immunological phenotypes.

Library generation was performed with the immunoSEQ multiplex PCR assay. Per the authors' processing: A statistical classification framework was built to diagnose cytomegalovirus status from the catalog of TCR beta chain sequences. In its TCRdb copy, this immuneACCESS table keeps in-frame sequences only and misses some clones. Where compared with another copy, unresolved V genes explain less than half of these, and the others have no known cause. The V and J calls and clone size were taken over from that table, and D and trimming were inferred from the DNA. For this sample the table gives roughly 59,000 clones, of which about 91% were detected only once. The top ten clones comprise 5.3% of the sample. The CDR3 runs 13 residues from the cysteine to the phenylalanine. The only DNA kept is the CDR3, 39 bases in frame from the first base. The germline V gene supplies CDR1 SGHNT and CDR2 YENEEA. Compared with germline, V lacks 5 bases and J lacks 6 bases; bases without a gene match: 5.

Comments on this clone: It lacks a known antigen. One base away there is no much larger clone; base qualities are not given.

Donors formed part of the validation cohort, which comprised 120 subjects and was distinct from the first cohort of under 850 subjects. The receptor's source is a man aged 18 to 35 in good health and CMV-seropositive. The chain was built from TRBV11-3 and TRBJ1-1; 8 junctional bases match TRBD1. Source material: PBMCs. The CDR3 protein sequence reads: CASSEQGVSEAFF. The nucleotide sequence reads TGTGCCAGCAGCGAACAGGGGGTTTCTGAAGCTTTCTTT.